This paragraph covers one T cell receptor beta chain sequence. Its antigen remains unidentified. This entry belongs to a study of Ad26.COV2.S vaccination and SARS-CoV-2 variants. Study-level background: Donor was one of the participants in the Ad26.COV2.S arm of the COV1001 trial. In the study, Ad26.COV2.S was injected intramuscularly once, or twice 56 days apart.

As to treatment: 19 received Ad26.COV2.S at low or high dose, single or two shots; about five received placebo; per-sample allocation not given. Sampling was performed 63 days after the first vaccine or placebo injection. TCRdb's table, derived via immunoSEQ multiplex PCR, lists solely in-frame clones and lacks some. The table lists hundreds of thousands of clones, roughly nine tenths of them singletons. V was trimmed by 4 bases and J by 1 base, leaving 7 bases between them. This CDR3 contains 13 residues. The germline V gene encodes CDR1 MNHEY and CDR2 SVGAGI. Overall study findings and caveats: Whether participants received vaccine or placebo, their non-spike TCR breadth was similar. People who got the vaccine had more spike-specific TCR breadth than people who got placebo.

The gene calls are TRBV6-5 and TRBJ1-1; no definite D call. This TCR was sampled from a person aged 18-65 years who received the Ad26.COV2.S COVID-19 vaccine or a placebo. The sample was peripheral blood, taken in a trial of Ad26.COV2.S vaccine versus placebo. CDR3 region: CASSFPGNTEAFF. DNA of the CDR3: TGTGCCAGCAGTTTCCCAGGGAACACTGAAGCTTTCTTT.